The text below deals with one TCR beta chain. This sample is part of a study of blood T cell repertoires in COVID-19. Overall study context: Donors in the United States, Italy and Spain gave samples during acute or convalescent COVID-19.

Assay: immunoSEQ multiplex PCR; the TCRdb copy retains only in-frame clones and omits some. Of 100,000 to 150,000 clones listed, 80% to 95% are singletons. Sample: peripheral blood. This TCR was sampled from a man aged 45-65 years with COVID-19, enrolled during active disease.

This chain's CDR3 is CASSMDRGSGNTIYF. Written as DNA, the CDR3 is TGCGCCAGCAGCATGGACAGGGGCTCTGGAAACACCATATATTTT. The chain carries TRBV5-1 and TRBJ1-3; 9 bases agree with TRBD1. Germline V gene lookup returns CDR1 SGHRS and CDR2 YFSETQ. Germline trimming cut 4 bases from V and 0 bases from J; bases unmatched to any gene: 2. The CDR3 runs 15 residues.